This T cell receptor (beta chain) came from a study of blood T cell repertoires in COVID-19. Background on the study: Donors in the United States, Italy and Spain gave samples during acute or convalescent COVID-19. From T cells, B-cell-depleted T cells, or PBMCs came the material, which was cDNA or gDNA.

In the original analysis: Estimation of nucleated cell counts was performed using reference gene primer amplification. The assay was immunoSEQ multiplex PCR, and TCRdb's table has in-frame clones only and misses some. V, J and clone size reflect that table, while D and trimming were determined from the DNA. The sample includes 35,000 to 40,000 clones, over 70% seen only once; the top ten take around 32%. Trimming took 2 bases from V and 2 from J; bases not matched to a gene: 2. Germline V gives CDR1 SGDLS, CDR2 YYNGEE. The CDR3 extends over 16 amino acids. The sequence was obtained from an elderly man with active or convalescent COVID-19. The chain uses TRBV9 and TRBJ2-1; 12 bases align to TRBD2. Sequenced material: peripheral blood. For the CDR3, the DNA is TGTGCCAGCAGCGTGGGGACTAGCGGGCCCTACAATGAGCAGTTCTTC. This codes for CASSVGTSGPYNEQFF. Supplemented by reference TRBV9 and TRBJ2-1, the full variable domain reads DSGVTQTPKHLITATGQRVTLRCSPRSGDLSVYWYQQSLDQGLQFLIQYYNGEERAKGNILERFSAQQFPDLHSELNLSSLELGDSALYFCASSVGTSGPYNEQFFGPGTRLTVL.